This TCR beta chain emerged from a study of blood T cell repertoires in COVID-19. For the study at large: Italy, Spain and the United States were the sources of the convalescent and acute COVID-19 samples. PBMCs, B-cell-depleted T cells, or T cells were the source of the cDNA or gDNA that made up the material.

In the source study's methods: Counts of nucleated cells, estimated from reference gene primer amplification, were obtained. Data came from immunoSEQ multiplex PCR; TCRdb stores just in-frame clones and leaves some out. From that table come the V and J calls and clone size; the DNA was used to work out D and trimming. This repertoire shows over 130,000 clones, roughly 84% found once; its top ten account for 8.9%. Per the germline V gene, CDR1 is MDHEN and CDR2 is SYDVKM. The CDR3 is 14 amino acids. The ends were cut back, 7 bases at V and 4 bases at J, with 16 bases in the middle. The chain couples TRBV28 to TRBJ1-1; D gene uncertain. The sample was peripheral blood. The TCR sequence derives from a man younger than 45 with COVID-19, enrolled during active disease. The chain's CDR3 is CASTASHGGTEAFF. CDR3 sequence (DNA): TGTGCCAGCACCGCGTCTCATGGAGGCACTGAAGCTTTCTTT.